These 21 T cell receptor beta chains share one sample of origin, sequenced in a study of T cells in Graves' hyperthyroidism and ophthalmopathy (dated by TCRdb to between 2018 and 2021). Libraries came from multiplex PCR. Sequenced using an Illumina HiSeq 2000. The TCR beta CDR3 regions were amplified from the RNA transcripts. For the first round of RT-PCR on the TCR CDR3, the HTBI primer set was used together with the Qiagen OneStep RT-PCR kit. TCRdb reworked the public reads: Q25 trimming with fastp, MiXCR clone assembly, productive beta chains retained. One record per CDR3 amino acid sequence lists the most common genes and DNA. The sample table contains hundreds of thousands of distinct CDR3 sequences; only one count was recorded for approximately 13% of them. Around 5.4% of the sample is taken by the ten largest. The sample consisted of blood. These TCRs come from a woman between 25 and 40 years old with Graves' hyperthyroidism that later progressed to Graves' ophthalmopathy.

This clonotype was seen many times. The chain has TRBV10-3 and TRBJ1-4; TRBD1 might be the D (5 bases). Trimming took off 8 bases at V and 4 bases at J, with 14 bases between the two ends. The CDR3 is 14 amino acids. The germline V gene has CDR1 ENHRY and CDR2 SYGVKD. The CDR3 DNA reads TGTGCCATCTCCGTTTCCCAGGGTAATGAAAAACTGTTTTTT. Translated: CAISVSQGNEKLFF.

This clonotype was seen repeatedly, ten times or more. V and J are TRBV20-1 and TRBJ1-1, with 7 bases lining up with TRBD1. Germline V gene data show CDR1 as DFQATT and CDR2 as SNEGSKA (reference sequence). Losses at the gene ends were 0 bases for V and 5 bases for J; bases not matched to a gene: 12. The CDR3 contains 16 residues. Here the CDR3 reads CSARDYRRQGGTEAFF. CDR3 sequence (DNA): TGCAGTGCTAGAGATTATCGACGACAGGGAGGAACTGAAGCTTTCTTT.

This clonotype was recorded many times. V usage is TRBV9 and J usage is TRBJ2-3; the match to TRBD1 covers 10 bases. This CDR3 has 17 amino acids. Germline-derived CDR1 and CDR2 are SGDLS and YYNGEE. J was trimmed by 2 bases and V by 3 bases; bases with no gene match: 9. For the CDR3, the DNA is TGTGCCAGCAGCGCCCCGACAGGGGGCTCCTTCACAGATACGCAGTATTTT. This sequence encodes CASSAPTGGSFTDTQYF.

This clonotype was counted between two and nine times. The chain has TRBV9 and TRBJ2-7; TRBD1 aligns across 8 bases. The CDR3 sequence is 15 residues long. Germline-derived CDR1 and CDR2 are SGDLS and YYNGEE. The V and J ends lost 0 bases and 6 bases, in that order; junction bases with no gene match: 8. The chain's CDR3 is CASSVDGDRSLEQYF. The CDR3 DNA is TGTGCCAGCAGCGTAGATGGGGACAGGTCCCTCGAGCAGTACTTC. The full variable domain, completed using reference TRBV9 and TRBJ2-7, is DSGVTQTPKHLITATGQRVTLRCSPRSGDLSVYWYQQSLDQGLQFLIQYYNGEERAKGNILERFSAQQFPDLHSELNLSSLELGDSALYFCASSVDGDRSLEQYFGPGTRLTVT.

This clonotype appeared many times. This chain joins TRBV7-9 and TRBJ2-1, with a possible D match to TRBD1 (6 bases). Germline loops: CDR1 SEHNR, CDR2 FQNEAQ (reference sequence). Between the trimmed V and J ends, which lost 1 base and 1 base, there was a span of 11 bases. This CDR3 is built from 16 residues. CDR3 sequence (DNA): TGTGCCAGCAGCTTAGTGGCAGGGGATTCCTACAATGAGCAGTTCTTC. Translation: CASSLVAGDSYNEQFF.

This chain uses TRBV28 with TRBJ1-1; unclear D gene. V lost 8 bases and J lost 1, with 11 bases in between. This CDR3 has 13 residues. Germline CDR1 reads MDHEN; CDR2 reads SYDVKM. CDR3 protein: CASGLIGNTEAFF. Here the CDR3 DNA reads TGTGCCAGCGGATTGATTGGGAACACTGAAGCTTTCTTT.

This clonotype was seen many times. The CDR3 DNA follows: TGTGCCAGCAGCTTAGACGCACTCTCGCGAGAGACCCAGTACTTC. Residues: CASSLDALSRETQYF. The genes are TRBV7-2 and TRBJ2-5; D not certain. Per germline, CDR1 SGHTA and CDR2 FQGNSA. There are 15 residues in the CDR3. V lost 1 base, J lost 4 bases, and 13 bases lay in between.

The chain employs TRBV10-3 and TRBJ1-4; TRBD1 might be the D (6 bases). Germline values: CDR1 ENHRY, CDR2 SYGVKD. Trimming shortened V by 2 bases and J by 8 bases, and 12 bases separated the two germline ends. This CDR3 is 14 amino acids long. The CDR3 DNA reads as TGTGCCATCAGTGAGCAAGGACAGCCCGAAAAACTGTTTTTT. Protein product: CAISEQGQPEKLFF.

This clonotype has only a few counts. This chain's CDR3 is CASSLEDVRNYGYTF. In nucleotides, the CDR3 is TGTGCCAGCAGCTTGGAGGACGTGAGGAACTATGGCTACACCTTC. The rearrangement links TRBV5-4 to TRBJ1-2; D gene ambiguous. This CDR3 is 15 amino acids long. Germline values: CDR1 SGHNT, CDR2 YYREEE (reference sequence). Trimming took 0 bases from V and 2 from J, leaving 11 bases between them.

The sample holds many counts of this clonotype. The rearrangement joins TRBV19 to TRBJ1-3; D possibly corresponds to TRBD1 (6 bases). CDR1 LNHDA and CDR2 SQIVND come from the germline V gene (reference sequence). Trimming removed 1 base at V and 3 bases at J, with 7 bases between. The CDR3 contains 14 residues. In nucleotides, the CDR3 is TGTGCCAGTAGTATAGCCAGGGGTGGAAACACCATATATTTT. It translates to CASSIARGGNTIYF. Together with reference TRBV19 and TRBJ1-3, the CDR3 gives the full variable domain: DGGITQSPKYLFRKEGQNVTLSCEQNLNHDAMYWYRQDPGQGLRLIYYSQIVNDFQKGDIAEGYSVSREKKESFPLTVTSAQKNPTAFYLCASSIARGGNTIYFGEGSWLTVV.

This clonotype has at least ten counts. V gene TRBV27 combines with J gene TRBJ2-1, with TRBD2 matching over 12 bases. Germline V CDR1 and CDR2: MNHEY, SMNVEV (reference sequence). After removal of 5 bases from V and 0 bases from J, the junction contained 2 bases not matched to a gene. The CDR3 sequence is 16 residues long. CDR3: CASSLAGGTSYNEQFF. CDR3 in DNA: TGTGCCAGCAGTCTAGCGGGAGGGACCTCCTACAATGAGCAGTTCTTC.

This clonotype was counted many times. The chain uses TRBV7-8 and TRBJ2-3; 7 bases match TRBD2. The CDR3 covers 21 residues. Germline V gives CDR1 SGHVS, CDR2 FQNEAQ. After removal of 2 bases from V and 0 bases from J, the junction contained 20 bases not matched to a gene. CDR3 coding DNA: TGTGCCAGCAGCTTAATCGTGGGGAGACTAGCAGCTGCCTCTAGCACAGATACGCAGTATTTT. It specifies CASSLIVGRLAAASSTDTQYF.

This clonotype was observed a few times. The gene calls are TRBV30 and TRBJ1-5, with D perhaps TRBD1 (6 bases). Trimming pared 4 bases from V and 2 bases from J, leaving 15 bases between. CDR1 is GTSNPN and CDR2 is SVGIG in the germline V gene (reference sequence). This CDR3 is built from 15 residues. CDR3 protein: CAWNTGGLGNQPQHF. The DNA of the CDR3 is TGTGCCTGGAACACGGGGGGGCTCGGCAATCAGCCCCAGCATTTT. Full variable domain (remainder filled in from reference TRBV30 and TRBJ1-5): SQTIHQWPATLVQPVGSPLSLECTVEGTSNPNLYWYRQAAGRGLQLLFYSVGIGQISSEVPQNLSASRPQDRQFILSSKKLLLSDSGFYLCAWNTGGLGNQPQHFGDGTRLSIL.

This clonotype was detected many times. The chain links TRBV2 to TRBJ2-6; D assignment may be TRBD1 or TRBD2 (6 bases each). This CDR3 comprises 18 residues. Trimming removed 6 bases at V and 0 bases at J, with 18 bases between. From germline, CDR1 is SNHLY and CDR2 FYNNEI. The DNA of the CDR3 is TGTGCCAGCAGGGTTGGGGGGCAGGCGCTCTCTGGGGCCAACGTCCTGACTTTC. It is translated as CASRVGGQALSGANVLTF.

This clonotype was observed a few times. This rearrangement joins TRBV4-1 to TRBJ2-1, with 7 bases fitting TRBD2. After removal of 0 bases from V and 5 bases from J, the junction contained 13 bases not matched to a gene. This CDR3 region has 18 residues. Germline values: CDR1 MGHRA, CDR2 YSYEKL. CDR3 sequence reads: CASSQESRGWEGHNEQFF. The CDR3 DNA sequence: TGCGCCAGCAGCCAAGAAAGTCGGGGGTGGGAGGGACACAATGAGCAGTTCTTC.

This clonotype came up many times. V and J are TRBV12-3 or TRBV12-4 and TRBJ1-3, with TRBD1 matching 10 bases. This CDR3 contains 17 residues. V shed 6 bases, J shed 3 bases, and the junction held 11 bases outside the gene matches. In DNA, the CDR3 is TGTGCCAGCAGCCCATCCCCGGGACAGGGGTTTGGAAACACCATATATTTT. Encoded protein: CASSPSPGQGFGNTIYF.

This clonotype was seen ten or more times. The rearrangement links TRBV5-1 to TRBJ1-2; D is ambiguous. The CDR3 sequence is 13 residues long. Trimming cost V 4 bases and J 8 bases, with 15 bases left between them. Germline assignment: CDR1 SGHRS and CDR2 YFSETQ. CDR3 residues: CASSDRAAGGYTF. The DNA for the CDR3 is TGCGCCAGCAGCGACCGGGCGGCGGGAGGCTACACCTTC.

The rearrangement uses TRBV2 and TRBJ1-5, with a possible D match to TRBD1 (5 bases). Germline V gene lookup returns CDR1 SNHLY and CDR2 FYNNEI. The CDR3 is 14 amino acids. V lost 2 bases and J 7 bases, leaving 12 bases between the germline ends. As DNA, the CDR3 is TGTGCCAGCAGTGAATCCAGGGTAGAGCAGCCCCAGCATTTT. Its translation is CASSESRVEQPQHF.

Note on this clonotype: A much more abundant neighbour one base away suggests this may be a read error. The chain recombines TRBV7-3 with TRBJ1-1, with 7 bases that match TRBD1. CDR3 length: 15 amino acids. V trimming: 5 bases; J trimming: 0 bases; junction bases outside the gene matches: 6. CDR1 and CDR2 from the germline V gene are SGHTA and FQGTGA. The CDR3 protein is CASSLGQVLNTEAFF. The CDR3 DNA sequence: TGTGCCAGCAGCCTCGGACAGGTGCTGAACACTGAAGCTTTCTTT.

The table lists this clonotype with a few counts. In this CDR3 the conserved last residue, phenylalanine or tryptophan, is missing, so a read error is likely. This chain uses TRBV11-3 with TRBJ1-2; no reliable D call. Trimming cost V 0 bases and J 8 bases, with 7 bases left between them. CDR3 length: 12 residues. The germline V gene has CDR1 SGHNT and CDR2 YENEEA. DNA for the CDR3: TGTGCCAGCAGCTTAGACTTGCGGGGCTACACCCTC. Amino acid sequence: CASSLDLRGYTL.

Many counts were recorded for this clonotype. The chain combines TRBV28 with TRBJ2-2; the match to TRBD2 covers 8 bases. V shed 5 bases and J 9 bases; nucleotides not matched to a gene: 11. Germline CDR1 is MDHEN and CDR2 is SYDVKM. The CDR3 consists of 15 residues. The DNA of the CDR3 is TGTGCCAGCAGTGGGGGGAGGACTAGCTCCCGGGAGCTGTTTTTT. As protein: CASSGGRTSSRELFF.